This TCR beta chain was sequenced during a study of T cells of healthy individuals. Germline values: CDR1 SQVTM, CDR2 ANQGSEA. Trimming cost V 2 bases and J 0 bases, with 7 bases left between them. The CDR3 runs to 13 residues. TCRdb fed the 5' RACE reads into MiXCR, producing one record per CDR3 protein. The profile shows around 79,000 distinct CDR3 sequences, about 5% of them singletons. Ten or more counts support this clonotype. The TCR originated in a female donor in good health. The chain has TRBV29-1 and TRBJ2-5, with D hard to call. The CDR3 reads CSVERAYQETQYF. The CDR3 DNA follows: TGCAGCGTTGAAAGAGCGTACCAAGAGACCCAGTACTTC.